The clone carrying this TCR beta chain was observed a single time. This CDR3 is 13 amino acids long. Germline CDR1 is SGHTA and CDR2 is FQGNSA. V lost 3 bases, J lost 1 base, and 6 bases lay in between. The protocol was immunoSEQ multiplex PCR, while the TCRdb copy is restricted to in-frame clones and leaves out a portion. The sample carries approximately 100,000 clones, around 89% recorded once. Brentuximab vedotin exposure varied among the patients, all of whom had relapsed after autologous stem cell transplantation. The data stem from a study of PD-1 blockade in classical Hodgkin lymphoma. The chain uses TRBV7-2 and TRBJ1-1; D gene unclear. The sequenced sample was peripheral blood mononuclear cells (PBMCs), obtained before the second cycle of nivolumab. This receptor was taken from a human donor with classical Hodgkin lymphoma. The CDR3 spells CASSFGENTEAFF. The CDR3, as DNA: TGTGCCAGCAGCTTCGGGGAGAACACTGAAGCTTTCTTT.